Below, 31 T cell receptor beta chains from the same sample are listed, as sequenced in a study of response to subunit inactivated influenza vaccine. MiXCR, run by TCRdb on the RT-PCR reads, gives a single entry per CDR3 protein. Found here are some 600,000 distinct CDR3 sequences, approximately 14% of them singletons; the top ten hold less than 8.5%. The sample in question was PBMCs from blood, obtained around 14 days before vaccination. These receptors were collected from a man over 45 who received an inactivated influenza vaccine.

This clonotype was observed at least ten times. The genes are TRBV29-1 and TRBJ2-1; 8 positions agree with TRBD2. Looked up from germline, CDR1 is SQVTM and CDR2 is ANQGSEA. CDR3 length equals 15 residues. Germline trimming cut 4 bases from V and 9 bases from J; bases unmatched to any gene: 14. The CDR3 region has the DNA TGCAGCGTTGTAAAAAGCGGGAGCTCGACCGGTGAGCAGTTCTTC. It specifies CSVVKSGSSTGEQFF.

The chain uses TRBV7-9 and TRBJ1-1, with D possibly TRBD1 on 6 matching bases. The CDR3 is 11 amino acids. Looked up from germline, CDR1 is SEHNR and CDR2 is FQNEAQ (reference sequence). V was shortened by 7 bases and J by 7 bases, with 10 bases between the two germline ends. CDR3: CASTGGGEAFF. DNA for the CDR3: TGTGCCAGCACCGGGGGCGGTGAAGCTTTCTTT.

This chain joins TRBV20-1 and TRBJ1-5; weak D call: TRBD1 (5 bases). The V end lost 3 bases, the J end lost 3 bases, and 9 bases lay between the germline ends. Germline V gene sequence: CDR1 DFQATT, CDR2 SNEGSKA (reference sequence). The CDR3 contains 13 residues. The CDR3 here is CSASLGVNQPQHF. CDR3 DNA: TGCAGTGCTAGTCTAGGGGTCAATCAGCCCCAGCATTTT.

This clonotype came up a few times. DNA for the CDR3: TGTGCCAGCTCACCATCGCCGTACAGTAATGAAAAACTGTTTTTT. Residues: CASSPSPYSNEKLFF. This chain uses TRBV18 with TRBJ1-4; no definite D call. Trimming stripped 2 bases from V and 4 bases from J, with 11 bases between. This CDR3 has 15 residues. Germline lookup yields CDR1 KGHSH and CDR2 LQKENI.

The rearrangement uses TRBV9 and TRBJ2-3; the D gene is possibly TRBD1 (6 bases). Trimming removed 0 bases at V and 0 bases at J, with 11 bases between. CDR3 length equals 16 residues. Germline CDR1 SGDLS, CDR2 YYNGEE. Here the CDR3 reads CASSVDPGQSTDTQYF. DNA for the CDR3: TGTGCCAGCAGCGTAGATCCGGGACAAAGCACAGATACGCAGTATTTT.

The V call is TRBV20-1, the J call TRBJ1-6; D ambiguous. From germline, CDR1 is DFQATT and CDR2 SNEGSKA (reference sequence). V lost 3 bases, J lost 7 bases, and 13 bases lay in between. CDR3 length: 14 amino acids. Here the CDR3 reads CSARSEFGNSPLHF. In DNA form, the CDR3 reads TGCAGTGCTAGGAGTGAGTTTGGGAATTCACCCCTCCACTTT.

This clonotype has just a few counts. The chain joins TRBV7-9 to TRBJ2-3, with TRBD2 matching over 7 bases. The ends lost 8 bases at V and 0 bases at J; junction bases unmatched: 5. Germline CDR1 is SEHNR and CDR2 is FQNEAQ (reference sequence). The CDR3 has 14 amino acids. The CDR3 loop is CASWGGDSTDTQYF. The CDR3 region has the DNA TGTGCCAGCTGGGGAGGGGATAGCACAGATACGCAGTATTTT.

The chain uses TRBV6-2 or TRBV6-3 and TRBJ2-1; 8 positions match TRBD2. The CDR3 is 20 residues long. Germline CDR1 reads MNHEY; CDR2 reads SVGEGT. V lost 2 bases to trimming and J lost 0 bases; unmatched junction nucleotides: 15. The CDR3 here is CASSYSAGRGASRSYNEQFF. The CDR3 DNA is TGTGCCAGCAGTTACAGTGCTGGGCGGGGGGCCTCCCGCTCCTACAATGAGCAGTTCTTC.

This clonotype has just a few counts. This chain links TRBV4-2 with TRBJ2-2; no reliable D call. V dropped 3 bases and J dropped 1 base, with 6 bases sitting between them. The V gene's germline CDR1 is LGHNA and CDR2 YNFKEQ. The CDR3 extends over 14 amino acids. The CDR3 is CASSHWGNTGELFF. CDR3 bases: TGTGCCAGCAGCCATTGGGGGAACACCGGGGAGCTGTTTTTT.

This clonotype has ten or more counts. The chain is built from TRBV11-2 and TRBJ2-1, with TRBD2 as a possible D gene (5 bases). Trimming left V 0 bases short and J 10 bases short, with 7 bases between. This CDR3 is 12 amino acids long. Per germline, CDR1 SGHAT and CDR2 FQNNGV. CDR3 loop: CASSLERGEQFF. The DNA for the CDR3 is TGTGCCAGCAGCTTAGAACGGGGAGAGCAGTTCTTC.

This chain links TRBV5-6 with TRBJ2-1; D unclear. Germline V gives CDR1 SGHDT, CDR2 YYEEEE. Between the trimmed V and J ends, which lost 0 bases and 8 bases, there was a span of 18 bases. The length of the CDR3 is 16 residues. The CDR3, as DNA: TGTGCCAGCAGCTTGGCTACCTCGTCCCAGCCCCATGAGCAGTTCTTC. This translates into CASSLATSSQPHEQFF.

This clonotype was detected only a few times. The chain combines TRBV28 with TRBJ2-7, with a tentative D call TRBD1 (6 bases). Germline CDR1 and CDR2: MDHEN and SYDVKM. With 4 bases removed from V and 0 bases from J, the gap between germline ends came to 10 bases. The CDR3 length is 14 residues. CDR3 bases: TGTGCCAGCAGTTCAGGGGACATCTCCTACGAGCAGTACTTC. Residues: CASSSGDISYEQYF.

This clonotype showed up many times. The chain has TRBV12-3 or TRBV12-4 and TRBJ1-2, with D possibly matching TRBD1 (6 bases). This CDR3 spans 13 amino acids. The V gene lost 1 base and the J gene lost 7 bases, with 10 bases spanning the gap. The CDR3 spells CASSLVTGSGYTF. Written as DNA, the CDR3 is TGTGCCAGCAGTTTAGTAACAGGGAGTGGCTACACCTTC.

The chain is built from TRBV27 and TRBJ1-1; unclear D gene. The CDR3 is made up of 14 amino acids. V dropped 5 bases and J dropped 4 bases, with 14 bases sitting between them. Germline CDR1 and CDR2: MNHEY and SMNVEV (reference sequence). Here the CDR3 DNA reads TGTGCCAGCAGTGTCGACTACTTCGCCACTGAAGCTTTCTTT. Translation: CASSVDYFATEAFF.

This chain joins TRBV20-1 and TRBJ2-3; D perhaps matches TRBD2 (7 bases). V lost 6 bases and J lost 1, with 23 bases in between. Germline CDR1 DFQATT, CDR2 SNEGSKA (reference sequence). The CDR3 covers 17 residues. The CDR3 sequence is CSAPTPLGGAGTDTQYF. The CDR3 DNA sequence: TGCAGTGCCCCTACCCCCCTTGGGGGGGCCGGCACAGATACGCAGTATTTT.

This rearrangement joins TRBV4-2 to TRBJ2-3; 11 bases are shared with TRBD1. V was clipped by 6 bases and J by 1 base; unmatched bases: 9. This CDR3 spans 17 amino acids. Germline V gives CDR1 LGHNA, CDR2 YNFKEQ. Written as DNA, the CDR3 is TGTGCCAGCAGGCGAATCGGGACAGGGGGACGCACAGATACGCAGTATTTT. Protein sequence: CASRRIGTGGRTDTQYF.

The rearrangement links TRBV12-3 or TRBV12-4 to TRBJ1-1; 12 positions agree with TRBD1. The V segment lost 3 bases and the J segment 6 bases; nucleotides outside the gene matches: 5. CDR3 length: 15 amino acids. CDR3 amino acids: CASSLAGTGGPEAFF. Written as DNA, the CDR3 is TGTGCCAGCAGTTTGGCTGGGACAGGGGGCCCTGAAGCTTTCTTT.

This clonotype came up a few times. The chain has TRBV6-2 or TRBV6-3 and TRBJ2-7; perhaps TRBD2 as D (5 bases). The CDR3 consists of 14 residues. V was cut by 6 bases and J by 6 bases, with 18 bases left in between. Germline CDR1 reads MNHEY; CDR2 reads SVGEGT. CDR3 residues: CASRAFDYSGEQYF. The CDR3 DNA follows: TGTGCCAGCAGGGCGTTTGACTATTCGGGCGAGCAGTACTTC.

This chain connects TRBV27 to TRBJ1-4, with D maybe TRBD1 (5 bases). Germline values: CDR1 MNHEY, CDR2 SMNVEV (reference sequence). The ends were cut back, 1 base at V and 2 bases at J, with 11 bases in the middle. This CDR3 spans 16 amino acids. CDR3 residues: CASSLLGGSTNEKLFF. CDR3 DNA: TGTGCCAGCAGTTTATTGGGGGGTTCGACTAATGAAAAACTGTTTTTT.

This chain uses TRBV24-1 with TRBJ2-7; TRBD2 matches at 11 bases. The CDR3 loop spans 18 amino acids. Per germline, CDR1 KGHDR and CDR2 SFDVKD. V trimming: 2 bases; J trimming: 2 bases; junction bases outside the gene matches: 10. CDR3 in amino acids: CATSDSVGSGRAAYEQYF. The CDR3 DNA follows: TGTGCCACCAGTGATTCGGTTGGTAGCGGGAGGGCGGCCTACGAGCAGTACTTC.

This clonotype was counted only a few times. The rearrangement joins TRBV27 to TRBJ2-1, with 8 bases identical to TRBD2. The germline V gene encodes CDR1 MNHEY and CDR2 SMNVEV (reference sequence). The V and J ends lost 3 bases and 0 bases, in that order; junction bases with no gene match: 13. CDR3 length equals 19 residues. CDR3 residues: CASSFFPKLAVSSYNEQFF. In DNA form, the CDR3 reads TGTGCCAGCAGTTTTTTTCCGAAACTAGCGGTGAGCTCCTACAATGAGCAGTTCTTC.

The V and J genes are TRBV7-9 and TRBJ1-2, with D maybe TRBD1 (6 bases). Trimming pared 7 bases from V and 7 bases from J, leaving 19 bases between. The CDR3 has 14 amino acids. Germline CDR1 reads SEHNR; CDR2 reads FQNEAQ (reference sequence). CDR3 sequence: CASTPGQRDFGYTF. The CDR3 DNA is TGTGCCAGCACCCCCGGACAGCGCGACTTTGGCTACACCTTC. The full variable domain, in which reference TRBV7-9 and TRBJ1-2 provide the parts outside the CDR3, is DTGVSQNPRHKITKRGQNVTFRCDPISEHNRLYWYRQTLGQGPEFLTYFQNEAQLEKSRLLSDRFSAERPKGSFSTLEIQRTEQGDSAMYLCASTPGQRDFGYTFGSGTRLTVV.

The CDR3 protein is CATLRGYEQYF. The CDR3 coding sequence is TGTGCCACTCTCAGGGGATACGAGCAGTACTTC. This chain links TRBV6-2 or TRBV6-3 with TRBJ2-7, with TRBD1 as a possible D gene (6 bases). V shed 10 bases and J shed 4 bases, with 11 bases lying between them. The CDR3 totals 11 residues. Germline V lookup: CDR1 MNHEY, CDR2 SVGEGT.

This clonotype has just a few counts. The chain uses TRBV6-2 or TRBV6-3 and TRBJ2-7; possible D gene TRBD1, 5 bases. The CDR3 is 14 amino acids. Trimming left V 5 bases short and J 2 bases short, with 13 bases between. Germline V gene lookup returns CDR1 MNHEY and CDR2 SVGEGT. The CDR3 reads CASSGGPGTYEQYF. CDR3 bases: TGTGCCAGCAGTGGTGGTCCAGGGACCTACGAGCAGTACTTC.

This clonotype was detected only once. This sequence joins TRBV7-2 and TRBJ2-5; D unclear. Germline V lookup: CDR1 SGHTA, CDR2 FQGNSA. The CDR3 runs 13 residues. With 5 bases removed from V and 7 bases from J, the gap between germline ends came to 14 bases. The CDR3 is CASSPLAARTQYF. The CDR3 nucleotides are TGTGCCAGCAGCCCGCTGGCCGCGAGGACCCAGTACTTC.

The rearrangement joins TRBV7-9 to TRBJ1-2, with 12 bases fitting TRBD1. After removal of 1 base from V and 11 bases from J, the junction contained 5 bases not matched to a gene. The V gene's germline CDR1 is SEHNR and CDR2 FQNEAQ (reference sequence). The CDR3 sequence is 14 residues long. CDR3 coding DNA: TGTGCCAGCAGCTTAGATGGGACAGGGGGCTTGTACACCTTC. Translation: CASSLDGTGGLYTF. Full variable domain (rest looked up from reference TRBV7-9 and TRBJ1-2): DTGVSQNPRHKITKRGQNVTFRCDPISEHNRLYWYRQTLGQGPEFLTYFQNEAQLEKSRLLSDRFSAERPKGSFSTLEIQRTEQGDSAMYLCASSLDGTGGLYTFGSGTRLTVV.

This clonotype was counted between two and nine times. The rearrangement uses TRBV28 and TRBJ1-5; 7 positions agree with TRBD1. CDR3 length: 13 amino acids. The V gene end was trimmed by 6 bases and the J gene end by 6 bases; junction bases not matched to a gene: 5. The V gene's germline CDR1 is MDHEN and CDR2 SYDVKM. In nucleotides, the CDR3 is TGTGCCAGCAGAGGACAGGCGGGTCAGCCCCAGCATTTT. As protein: CASRGQAGQPQHF.

This clonotype was seen a handful of times. V and J are TRBV28 and TRBJ2-1; no clear D gene. Deletions cut 3 bases from V and 3 bases from J, with 12 bases between. CDR1 and CDR2 (germline): MDHEN, SYDVKM. CDR3 length: 15 amino acids. The CDR3 region is CASSFRVVFYNEQFF. Written as DNA, the CDR3 is TGTGCCAGCAGTTTCCGGGTCGTATTCTACAATGAGCAGTTCTTC.

The CDR3 sequence is CATSRDLKGGEQFF. The CDR3 bases are TGTGCCACCAGCAGAGATTTAAAGGGCGGAGAGCAGTTCTTC. The chain uses TRBV15 and TRBJ2-1; D not resolved. This CDR3 comprises 14 residues. The V end was cut by 0 bases, the J end by 10 bases, with 13 bases between. Looked up from germline, CDR1 is LNHNV and CDR2 is YYDKDF (reference sequence).

The chain is built from TRBV10-3 and TRBJ2-2; 10 positions match TRBD1. With V trimmed by 11 bases and J by 1 base, 13 bases remained unmatched. Germline CDR1 and CDR2: ENHRY and SYGVKD. CDR3 size: 17 residues. The CDR3 loop is CASGRDRGSLNTGELFF. CDR3 DNA: TGTGCCTCAGGAAGGGACAGGGGATCCTTGAACACCGGGGAGCTGTTTTTT.

The V gene is TRBV12-3 or TRBV12-4, the J gene TRBJ2-5; D possibly matches TRBD1 or TRBD2 (6 bases each). The ends were cut back, 6 bases at V and 0 bases at J, with 38 bases in the middle. The CDR3 has 23 amino acids. This CDR3 is CASSGTLNGTGTSFETDQETQYF. CDR3 in DNA: TGTGCCAGCAGCGGGACACTAAACGGGACCGGGACTTCTTTCGAAACAGACCAAGAGACCCAGTACTTC.